A selection of T cell receptor beta chains follows, all from one sample in a study of T cells in localized non-small cell lung cancer. The protocol was immunoSEQ multiplex PCR, while the TCRdb copy is restricted to in-frame clones and leaves out a portion. The sample lists roughly 16,000 clones; 80% to 90% were seen once. The starting material was peripheral blood, obtained before any cancer treatment. Receptor source: a male donor older than 55 with stage II squamous cell lung carcinoma. The CDR3 runs from the conserved cysteine through the conserved F or W. Fields, in order: D gene, clone size, V gene, J gene, CDR3 DNA, CDR3 protein. The D gene is left open where the match is weak. Clone size is shown for a subset of rows, as once, few, many or a class of expanded clone.

NA,NA,TRBV27,TRBJ2-5,TGTGCCAGCAGCTTATACCCCCCGGGAGACTCAGAGACCCAGTACTTC,CASSLYPPGDSETQYF
TRBD2,once,TRBV13,TRBJ2-7,TGTGCCAGCAGCCTCCGACTAGCGGGAGGTCGCGAGCAGTACTTC,CASSLRLAGGREQYF
TRBD2,NA,TRBV29-1,TRBJ2-1,TGCAGCGTTGGGGGGGGACTTATGGGCGAGCAGTTCTTC,CSVGGGLMGEQFF
NA,NA,TRBV18,TRBJ2-5,TGTGCCAGCTCACCAAGCTTGGAAGAGACCCAGTACTTC,CASSPSLEETQYF
TRBD2,once,TRBV9,TRBJ2-3,TGTGCCAGCAGCGTGGGAGCGGGAAGAGTCACAGATACGCAGTATTTT,CASSVGAGRVTDTQYF
NA,NA,TRBV18,TRBJ1-5,TGTGCCAGCTCGACAGGACCGGTCGATCAGCCCCAGCATTTT,CASSTGPVDQPQHF
NA,few,TRBV6-1,TRBJ2-7,TGTGCCAGCAGTGAGGAGGGGTGGTCCTACGAGCAGTACTTC,CASSEEGWSYEQYF
TRBD2,NA,TRBV18,TRBJ2-1,TGTGCCAGCTCACCAAGAGGACTAGCGGGAGATGAGCAGTTCTTC,CASSPRGLAGDEQFF
TRBD2,NA,TRBV4-2,TRBJ2-5,TGTGCCAGCAGCCAAGTACTAGCGAGGGTGGAGACCCAGTACTTC,CASSQVLARVETQYF
NA,NA,TRBV13,TRBJ2-7,TGTGCCAGCAGCTTAGGTCCAGCGCACTCCTACGAGCAGTACTTC,CASSLGPAHSYEQYF
NA,NA,TRBV29-1,TRBJ1-1,TGCAGCGCCAATCGAGGGCTAAACACTGAAGCTTTCTTT,CSANRGLNTEAFF
NA,NA,TRBV28,TRBJ1-2,TGTGCCAGCACCCTCACAGGGAGTGGCTACACCTTC,CASTLTGSGYTF
NA,NA,TRBV5-1,TRBJ2-5,TGCGCCAGCAGCTTGGGCCCCCTAGCCTCTCAAGAGACCCAGTACTTC,CASSLGPLASQETQYF
NA,NA,TRBV18,TRBJ2-3,TGTGCCAGCTCACCGGATAGTAGGACAGATACGCAGTATTTT,CASSPDSRTDTQYF
NA,NA,TRBV9,TRBJ2-7,TGTGCCAGCAGCGTAGATCCGGGAGCGATTTACGAGCAGTACTTC,CASSVDPGAIYEQYF
NA,NA,TRBV6-5,TRBJ1-1,TGTGCCAGCAGTTACTCGACGGGGGGTGGGAGGACTGAAGCTTTCTTT,CASSYSTGGGRTEAFF
NA,NA,TRBV9,TRBJ1-2,TGTGCCAGCAGCGTCGCAGGGGAAGTAGGAGGCTACACCTTC,CASSVAGEVGGYTF
NA,NA,TRBV7-2,TRBJ2-1,TGTGCCAGCAGCTTAGATTTTGGGAGGTTCAATGAGCAGTTCTTC,CASSLDFGRFNEQFF
TRBD1,NA,TRBV19,TRBJ1-2,TGTGCCAGCGACTCCGGGACAGGGCCCTATGGCTACACCTTC,CASDSGTGPYGYTF
NA,NA,TRBV9,TRBJ1-1,TGTGCCAGCAGCGTAACAAGGGACGTCACTGAAGCTTTCTTT,CASSVTRDVTEAFF
TRBD1,NA,TRBV5-1,TRBJ1-3,TGCGCCAGCAGCCGAACGACAGGGGTGTCGGGAAACACCATATATTTT,CASSRTTGVSGNTIYF
NA,NA,TRBV28,TRBJ1-4,TGTGCCAGCTGTCAGGGTGATGAAAAACTGTTTTTT,CASCQGDEKLFF
NA,NA,TRBV9,TRBJ2-5,TGTGCCAGCAGCGTGGAGGGCCGGGAGACCCAGTACTTC,CASSVEGRETQYF
NA,few,TRBV6-5,TRBJ2-7,TGTGCCAGCAGTTATAGCGTCTCCTACGAGCAGTACTTC,CASSYSVSYEQYF
NA,NA,TRBV27,TRBJ2-7,TGTGCCAGCAGTTCGCCCCGGGACACAAGCTCCTACGAGCAGTACTTC,CASSSPRDTSSYEQYF
TRBD2,few,TRBV27,TRBJ2-1,TGTGCCAGCAGGGGACTAGCGGAGATATACAATGAGCAGTTCTTC,CASRGLAEIYNEQFF
TRBD2,NA,TRBV15,TRBJ2-7,TGTGCCACCAGCAGAGACAGACTAGCGGGAGTTTCCTACGAGCAGTACTTC,CATSRDRLAGVSYEQYF
NA,NA,TRBV2,TRBJ1-2,TGTGCCACCTCCACCCAGGGACTAAATCCTAACTATGGCTACACCTTC,CATSTQGLNPNYGYTF
NA,once,TRBV10-3,TRBJ1-3,TGTGCCATCAGTCCGGGACCGGACTCTGGAAACACCATATATTTT,CAISPGPDSGNTIYF
TRBD1,NA,TRBV5-4,TRBJ2-2,TGTGCCAGCAGATTAGGGGGCCAGAACACCGGGGAGCTGTTTTTT,CASRLGGQNTGELFF
NA,NA,TRBV6-1,TRBJ1-2,TGTGCCAGCAGTGAAGCGTATAGGGCTGGCTACACCTTC,CASSEAYRAGYTF
NA,NA,TRBV29-1,TRBJ2-1,TGCAGCGTTCGGGCGGTCTCAAACAATGAGCAGTTCTTC,CSVRAVSNNEQFF
TRBD1,NA,TRBV30,TRBJ1-2,TGTGCCTGGAGTGTACAGGGGGCTAACTATGGCTACACCTTC,CAWSVQGANYGYTF
NA,NA,TRBV5-4,TRBJ1-2,TGTGCCAGCACCTACGAGGACTCGGGCTATGGCTACACCTTC,CASTYEDSGYGYTF
TRBD1,NA,TRBV4-1,TRBJ1-1,TGCGCCAGCAGCCGGACAGGAACGCCTGAAGCTTTCTTT,CASSRTGTPEAFF
TRBD1,NA,TRBV28,TRBJ2-7,TGTGCCAGCAGTTTCCGGCAGGGGGCCGAGCAGTACTTC,CASSFRQGAEQYF